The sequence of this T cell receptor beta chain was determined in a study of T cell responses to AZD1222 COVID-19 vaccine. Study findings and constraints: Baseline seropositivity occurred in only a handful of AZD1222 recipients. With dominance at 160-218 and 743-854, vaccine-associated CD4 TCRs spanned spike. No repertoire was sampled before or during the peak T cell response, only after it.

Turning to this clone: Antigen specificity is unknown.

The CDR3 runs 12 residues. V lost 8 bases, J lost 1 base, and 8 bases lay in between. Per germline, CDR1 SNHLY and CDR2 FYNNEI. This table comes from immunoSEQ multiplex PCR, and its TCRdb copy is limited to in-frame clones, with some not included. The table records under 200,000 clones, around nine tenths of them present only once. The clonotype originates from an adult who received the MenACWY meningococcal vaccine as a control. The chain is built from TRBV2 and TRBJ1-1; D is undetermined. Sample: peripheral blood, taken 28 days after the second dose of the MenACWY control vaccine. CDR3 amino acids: CASSWGNTEAFF. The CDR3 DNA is TGTGCCAGCTCCTGGGGGAACACTGAAGCTTTCTTT.